This T cell receptor (beta chain) was sequenced during a study of T cells in Graves' hyperthyroidism and ophthalmopathy. Regarding the study as a whole: Among thyroid clonotypes expanded above 0.001, most also appeared in blood.

There are many counts of this clonotype. As yet, its antigen is unknown. Patients aged 18 to 65 had newly diagnosed hyperthyroidism of under 2 months' duration. The CDR3 regions of TCR beta were amplified from RNA transcripts. RT-PCR in the first round (using the HTBI primer set) targeted the TCR CDR3. MiXCR was run by TCRdb on the multiplex PCR reads, yielding one entry per CDR3 protein. The sample has about 210,000 distinct CDR3 sequences, about a sixth seen once. This CDR3 region has 14 residues. Germline V gives CDR1 SEHNR, CDR2 FQNEAQ (reference sequence). Trimming shortened V by 6 bases and J by 5 bases, and 13 bases separated the two germline ends.

The source is a man aged 50-59 years with Graves' hyperthyroidism. The source material was blood. The chain links TRBV7-9 to TRBJ1-4; a possible D gene is TRBD1 (5 bases). The CDR3 loop is CASRSGTGNEKLFF. CDR3 in DNA: TGTGCCAGCAGGTCCGGGACGGGGAATGAAAAACTGTTTTTT.